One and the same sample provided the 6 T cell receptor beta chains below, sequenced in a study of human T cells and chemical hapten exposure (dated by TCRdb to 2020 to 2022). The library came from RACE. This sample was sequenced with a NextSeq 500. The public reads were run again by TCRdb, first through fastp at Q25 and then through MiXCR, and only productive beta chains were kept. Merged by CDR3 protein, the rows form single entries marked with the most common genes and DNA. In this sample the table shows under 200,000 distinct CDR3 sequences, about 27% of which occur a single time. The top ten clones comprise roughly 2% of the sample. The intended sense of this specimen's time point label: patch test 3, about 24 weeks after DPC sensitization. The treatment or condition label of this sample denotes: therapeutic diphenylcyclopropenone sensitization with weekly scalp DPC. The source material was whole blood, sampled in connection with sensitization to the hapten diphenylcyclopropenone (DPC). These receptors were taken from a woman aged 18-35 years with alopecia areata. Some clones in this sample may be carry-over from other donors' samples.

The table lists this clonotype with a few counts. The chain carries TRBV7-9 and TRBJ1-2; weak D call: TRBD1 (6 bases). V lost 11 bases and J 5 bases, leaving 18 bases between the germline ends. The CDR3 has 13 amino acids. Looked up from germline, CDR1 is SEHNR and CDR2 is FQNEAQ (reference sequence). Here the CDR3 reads CAGLKDREYGYTF. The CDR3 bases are TGTGCCGGTCTTAAGGACAGAGAATATGGCTACACCTTC.

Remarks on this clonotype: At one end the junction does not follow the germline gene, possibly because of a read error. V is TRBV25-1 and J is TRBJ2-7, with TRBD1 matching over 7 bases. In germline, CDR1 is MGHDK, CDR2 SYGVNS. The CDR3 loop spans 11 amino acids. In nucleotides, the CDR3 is TGTGCCAGCAGTGATGTTAGGGGGCCTCGCTTC. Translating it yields CASSDVRGPRF.

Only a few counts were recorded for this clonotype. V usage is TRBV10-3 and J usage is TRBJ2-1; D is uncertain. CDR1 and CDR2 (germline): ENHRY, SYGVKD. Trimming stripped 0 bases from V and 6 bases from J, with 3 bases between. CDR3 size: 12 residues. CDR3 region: CAISESANEQFF. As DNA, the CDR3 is TGTGCCATCAGTGAGTCAGCCAATGAGCAGTTCTTC.

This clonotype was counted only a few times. CDR3 DNA: TGCAGTGTCAGGGACCCAACCTACGAGCAGTACTTC. It codes for CSVRDPTYEQYF. The chain combines TRBV20-1 with TRBJ2-7; tentatively, D is TRBD1 or TRBD2 (5 bases each). Germline V CDR1 and CDR2: DFQATT, SNEGSKA (reference sequence). The V end was cut by 7 bases, the J end by 2 bases, with 12 bases between. This CDR3 is built from 12 residues.

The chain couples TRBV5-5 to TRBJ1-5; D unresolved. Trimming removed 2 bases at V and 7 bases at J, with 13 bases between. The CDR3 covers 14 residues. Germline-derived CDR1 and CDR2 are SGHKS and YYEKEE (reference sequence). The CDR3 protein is CASSFGVTGQPQHF. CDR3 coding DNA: TGTGCCAGCAGCTTTGGGGTTACCGGGCAGCCCCAGCATTTT.

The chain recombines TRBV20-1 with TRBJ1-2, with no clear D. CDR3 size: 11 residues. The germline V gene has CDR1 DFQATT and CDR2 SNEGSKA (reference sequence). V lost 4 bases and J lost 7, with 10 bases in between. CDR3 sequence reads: CSANRGVGYTF. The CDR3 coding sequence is TGCAGTGCTAATCGTGGGGTTGGCTACACCTTC.